This is a list of T cell receptor beta chains from one sample in a study of siplizumab effects on memory and regulatory T cells. Sequencing used immunoSEQ multiplex PCR; TCRdb keeps in-frame clones, though not all of them. There are about 100,000 clones in the sample; 92% occur only once, and less than 0.85% lies in the top ten. The material sequenced was Tregs sorted from blood. All receptors derive from a human donor in good health. Each CDR3 is given with its conserved first and last residue. D genes are given only for firm matches. Size tells how often a clone was seen (once, few, many) or the class of an expanded clone, and some rows leave it out.

v_call	d_call	clone_size	j_call	cdr3_nt	cdr3_aa
TRBV5-5	NA	NA	TRBJ2-5	TGTGCCAGCAGCTTGGGTCCGGGGGCTGGAGAGACCCAGTACTTC	CASSLGPGAGETQYF
TRBV11-2	NA	once	TRBJ2-5	TGTGCCAGCAGCTCTCGGGGTAGCTTGGAGACCCAGTACTTC	CASSSRGSLETQYF
TRBV12-5	NA	few	TRBJ2-4	TGTGCTAGTGGTTTGGGACTTACAATGGACATTCAGTACTTC	CASGLGLTMDIQYF
TRBV11-2	TRBD2	NA	TRBJ2-7	TGTGCCAGCAGCTTAGGGGTCGCCGGGGGGGAGCAGTACTTC	CASSLGVAGGEQYF
TRBV4-1	TRBD1	NA	TRBJ1-2	TGCGCCAGCAGCCAATCGGGAGGACAGGGGTCTTATGGCTACACCTTC	CASSQSGGQGSYGYTF
TRBV5-4	NA	NA	TRBJ1-1	TGTGCCAGCAGCCCCCTCATGAACACTGAAGCTTTCTTT	CASSPLMNTEAFF
TRBV5-1	TRBD1	few	TRBJ1-2	TGCGCCAGCAGCTCCCTCGGGACAGCTAACTATGGCTACACCTTC	CASSSLGTANYGYTF
TRBV28	TRBD1	NA	TRBJ1-5	TGTGCCAGCAAAATCAGGACAGGGCTCGATTTTCAGCCCCAGCATTTT	CASKIRTGLDFQPQHF
TRBV7-3	NA	NA	TRBJ2-5	TGTGCCAGCCGTGGAGTAGGAGAGACCCAGTACTTC	CASRGVGETQYF
TRBV18	TRBD1	NA	TRBJ1-5	TGTGCCAGCTCACCTAGGACAGGGATTAATCAACCCCAGCATTTT	CASSPRTGINQPQHF
TRBV19	NA	NA	TRBJ2-3	TGTGCCAGTAGTATAGGGACAGTCGCTACAGATACGCAGTATTTT	CASSIGTVATDTQYF
TRBV11-2	NA	once	TRBJ1-2	TGTGCCAGCAGCTTCACAGGGAGTTTAGGCTACACCTTC	CASSFTGSLGYTF
TRBV5-1	TRBD1	NA	TRBJ2-7	TGCGCCAGCAACCTTCTAGCGACAGGGGGCGAGCAGTACTTC	CASNLLATGGEQYF
TRBV27	NA	NA	TRBJ2-7	TGTGCCAGCAGTGGACGATCCTACGAGCAGTACTTC	CASSGRSYEQYF
TRBV4-2	TRBD2	NA	TRBJ2-1	TGTGCCAGCAGAGGGACTAGCGTACACAATGAGCAGTTCTTC	CASRGTSVHNEQFF
TRBV2	TRBD2	NA	TRBJ2-2	TGTGCCAGCAGGAGCGGGAGCATGACCGGGGAGCTGTTTTTT	CASRSGSMTGELFF
TRBV7-9	NA	NA	TRBJ2-7	TGTGCCAGCAGCAAACAGGGACACTACGAGCAGTACTTC	CASSKQGHYEQYF
TRBV10-2	TRBD1	NA	TRBJ1-2	TGCGCCACCCTGGGACCGGGACAGGGGATAAACTATGGCTACACCTTC	CATLGPGQGINYGYTF
TRBV10-3	NA	NA	TRBJ1-1	TGTGCCATCAGTGGGAGTGGGAAGAACACTGAAGCTTTCTTT	CAISGSGKNTEAFF
TRBV9	NA	NA	TRBJ1-2	TGTGCCAGCAGCGGGGCCTCCGGCTACACCTTC	CASSGASGYTF
TRBV19	NA	NA	TRBJ2-2	TGTGCCAGTTACGACTTTTGGGGCGGGGAGCTGTTTTTT	CASYDFWGGELFF
TRBV5-1	NA	NA	TRBJ2-5	TGCGCCAGCAGCGGGTTGGGACCAGAGACCCAGTACTTC	CASSGLGPETQYF